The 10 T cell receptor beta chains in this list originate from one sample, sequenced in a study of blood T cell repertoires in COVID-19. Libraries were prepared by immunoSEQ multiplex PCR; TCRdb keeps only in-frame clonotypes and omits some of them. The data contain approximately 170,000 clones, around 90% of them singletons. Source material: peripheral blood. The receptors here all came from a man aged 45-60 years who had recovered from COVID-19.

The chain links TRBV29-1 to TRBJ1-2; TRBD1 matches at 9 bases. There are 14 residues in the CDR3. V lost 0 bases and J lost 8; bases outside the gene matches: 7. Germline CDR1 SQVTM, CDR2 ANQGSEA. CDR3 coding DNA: TGCAGCGTTGAAGAGGGACAGGGACTAAAAGGCTACACCTTC. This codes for CSVEEGQGLKGYTF. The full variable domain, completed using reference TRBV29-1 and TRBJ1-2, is SAVISQKPSRDICQRGTSLTIQCQVDSQVTMMFWYRQQPGQSLTLIATANQGSEATYESGFVIDKFPISRPNLTFSTLTVSNMSPEDSSIYLCSVEEGQGLKGYTFGSGTRLTVV.

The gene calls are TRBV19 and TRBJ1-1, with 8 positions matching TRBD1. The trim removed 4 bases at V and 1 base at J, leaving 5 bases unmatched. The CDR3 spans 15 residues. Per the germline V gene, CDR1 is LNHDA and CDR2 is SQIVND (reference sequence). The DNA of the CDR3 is TGTGCCAGTAGTACCCGACAGGGGACGAACACTGAAGCTTTCTTT. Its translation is CASSTRQGTNTEAFF.

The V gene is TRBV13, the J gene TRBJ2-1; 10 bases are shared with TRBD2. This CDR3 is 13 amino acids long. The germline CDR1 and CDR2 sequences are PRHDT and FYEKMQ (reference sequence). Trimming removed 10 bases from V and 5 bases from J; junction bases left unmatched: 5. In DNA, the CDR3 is TGTGCCACCTTAGCGGGAGGTGACAATGAGCAGTTCTTC. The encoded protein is CATLAGGDNEQFF.

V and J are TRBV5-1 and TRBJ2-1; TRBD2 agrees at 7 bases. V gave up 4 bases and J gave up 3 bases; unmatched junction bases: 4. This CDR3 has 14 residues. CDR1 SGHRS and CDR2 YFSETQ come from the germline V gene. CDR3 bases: TGCGCCAGCAGCCTACTAGCGTTCTACAATGAGCAGTTCTTC. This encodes CASSLLAFYNEQFF. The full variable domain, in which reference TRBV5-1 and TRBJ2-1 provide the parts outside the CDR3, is KAGVTQTPRYLIKTRGQQVTLSCSPISGHRSVSWYQQTPGQGLQFLFEYFSETQRNKGNFPGRFSGRQFSNSRSEMNVSTLELGDSALYLCASSLLAFYNEQFFGPGTRLTVL.

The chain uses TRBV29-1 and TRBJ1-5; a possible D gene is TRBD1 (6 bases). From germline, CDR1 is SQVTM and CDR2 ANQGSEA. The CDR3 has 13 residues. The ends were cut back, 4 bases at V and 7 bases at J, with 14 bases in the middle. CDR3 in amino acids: CSVAGGAEQPQHF. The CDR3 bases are TGCAGCGTTGCGGGGGGGGCTGAACAGCCCCAGCATTTT.

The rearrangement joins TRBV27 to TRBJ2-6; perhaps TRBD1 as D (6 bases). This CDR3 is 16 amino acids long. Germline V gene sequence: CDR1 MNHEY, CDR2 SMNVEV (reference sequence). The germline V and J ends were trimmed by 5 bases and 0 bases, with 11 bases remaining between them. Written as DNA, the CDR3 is TGTGCCAGCAGTCGACAGGTACACTCTGGGGCCAACGTCCTGACTTTC. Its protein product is CASSRQVHSGANVLTF.

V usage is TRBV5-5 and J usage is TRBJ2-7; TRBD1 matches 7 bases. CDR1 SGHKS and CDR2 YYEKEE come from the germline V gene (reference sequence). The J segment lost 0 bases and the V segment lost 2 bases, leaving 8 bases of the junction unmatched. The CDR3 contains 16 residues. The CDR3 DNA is TGTGCCAGCAGCTTCCGACAGGGTCGTAGCTCCTACGAGCAGTACTTC. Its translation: CASSFRQGRSSYEQYF.

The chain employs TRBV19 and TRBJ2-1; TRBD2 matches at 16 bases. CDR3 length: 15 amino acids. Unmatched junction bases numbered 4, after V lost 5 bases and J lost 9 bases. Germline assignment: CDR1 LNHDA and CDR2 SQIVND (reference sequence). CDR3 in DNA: TGTGCCAGTAGTCCGGGACTAGCGGGGGGGGTTGAGCAGTTCTTC. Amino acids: CASSPGLAGGVEQFF. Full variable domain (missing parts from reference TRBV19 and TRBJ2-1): DGGITQSPKYLFRKEGQNVTLSCEQNLNHDAMYWYRQDPGQGLRLIYYSQIVNDFQKGDIAEGYSVSREKKESFPLTVTSAQKNPTAFYLCASSPGLAGGVEQFFGPGTRLTVL.

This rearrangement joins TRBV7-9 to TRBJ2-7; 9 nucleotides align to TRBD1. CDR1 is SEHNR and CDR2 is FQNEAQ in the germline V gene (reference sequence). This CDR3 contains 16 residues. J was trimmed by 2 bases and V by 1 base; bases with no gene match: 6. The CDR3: CASSLGEGQGTYEQYF. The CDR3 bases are TGTGCCAGCAGCTTAGGAGAGGGACAGGGAACCTACGAGCAGTACTTC. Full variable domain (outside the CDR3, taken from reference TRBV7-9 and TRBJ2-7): DTGVSQNPRHKITKRGQNVTFRCDPISEHNRLYWYRQTLGQGPEFLTYFQNEAQLEKSRLLSDRFSAERPKGSFSTLEIQRTEQGDSAMYLCASSLGEGQGTYEQYFGPGTRLTVT.

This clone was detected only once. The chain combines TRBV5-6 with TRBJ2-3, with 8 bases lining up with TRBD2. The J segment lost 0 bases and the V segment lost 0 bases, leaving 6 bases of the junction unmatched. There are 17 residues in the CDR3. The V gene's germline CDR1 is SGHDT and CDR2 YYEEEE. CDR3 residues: CASSLVLAGSSTDTQYF. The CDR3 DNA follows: TGTGCCAGCAGCTTGGTGTTAGCGGGATCTAGCACAGATACGCAGTATTTT.